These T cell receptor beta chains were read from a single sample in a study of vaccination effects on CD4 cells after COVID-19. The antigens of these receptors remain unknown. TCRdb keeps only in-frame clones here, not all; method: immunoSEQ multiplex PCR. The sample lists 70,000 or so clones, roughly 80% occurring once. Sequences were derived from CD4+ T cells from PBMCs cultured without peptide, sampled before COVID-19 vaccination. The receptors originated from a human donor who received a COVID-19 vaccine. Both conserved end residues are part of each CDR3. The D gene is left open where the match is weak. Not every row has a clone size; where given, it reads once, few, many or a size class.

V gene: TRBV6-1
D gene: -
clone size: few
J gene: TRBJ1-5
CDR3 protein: CASSEVWASNQPQHF
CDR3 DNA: TGTGCCAGCAGTGAAGTGTGGGCTAGCAATCAGCCCCAGCATTTT

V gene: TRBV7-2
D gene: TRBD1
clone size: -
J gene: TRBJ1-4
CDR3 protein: CASKGTGDDNEKLFF
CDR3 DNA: TGTGCCAGCAAGGGGACAGGGGACGATAATGAAAAACTGTTTTTT

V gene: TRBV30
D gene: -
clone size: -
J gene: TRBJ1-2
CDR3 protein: CAWSVQVYYGYTF
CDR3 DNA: TGTGCCTGGAGTGTACAGGTTTACTATGGCTACACCTTC

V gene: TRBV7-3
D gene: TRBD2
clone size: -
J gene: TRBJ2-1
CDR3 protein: CASSLGLAVDEQFF
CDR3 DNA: TGTGCCAGCAGCTTGGGACTAGCGGTGGATGAGCAGTTCTTC

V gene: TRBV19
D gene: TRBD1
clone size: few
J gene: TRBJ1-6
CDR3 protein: CASSSQGGSPLHF
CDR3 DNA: TGTGCCAGTAGTTCCCAGGGGGGGTCACCCCTCCACTTT

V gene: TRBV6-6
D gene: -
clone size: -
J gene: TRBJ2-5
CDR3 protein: CASTEAGQETQYF
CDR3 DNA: TGTGCCAGCACTGAGGCCGGTCAAGAGACCCAGTACTTC

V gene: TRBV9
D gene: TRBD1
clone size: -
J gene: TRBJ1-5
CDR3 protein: CASSATGDLYSNQPQHF
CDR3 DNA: TGTGCCAGCAGCGCGACAGGGGACCTGTATAGCAATCAGCCCCAGCATTTT

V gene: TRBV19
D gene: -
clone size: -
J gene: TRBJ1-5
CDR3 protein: CASSIRSSNQPQHF
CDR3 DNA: TGTGCCAGTAGTATCCGGTCTAGCAATCAGCCCCAGCATTTT

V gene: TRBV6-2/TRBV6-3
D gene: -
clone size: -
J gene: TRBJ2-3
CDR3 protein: CASSAGGGTDTQYF
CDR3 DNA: TGTGCCAGCAGCGCCGGGGGCGGTACAGATACGCAGTATTTT

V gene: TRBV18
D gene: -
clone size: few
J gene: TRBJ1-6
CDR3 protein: CASSPGADYNSPLHF
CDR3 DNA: TGTGCCAGCTCACCAGGGGCGGACTATAATTCACCCCTCCACTTT

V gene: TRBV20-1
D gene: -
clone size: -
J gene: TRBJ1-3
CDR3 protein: CSAGAPRGIFF
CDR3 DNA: TGCAGTGCTGGGGCCCCCCGGGGTATTTTTTTT

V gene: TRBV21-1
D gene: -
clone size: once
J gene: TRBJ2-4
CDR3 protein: CASSKDEVWPQLAKNIQYF
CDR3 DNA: TGTGCCAGCAGCAAAGATGAGGTTTGGCCTCAACTAGCCAAAAACATTCAGTACTTC

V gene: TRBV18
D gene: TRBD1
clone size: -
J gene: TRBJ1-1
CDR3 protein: CASSPLGQGYTEAFF
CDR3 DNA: TGTGCCAGCTCACCACTAGGACAGGGATACACTGAAGCTTTCTTT

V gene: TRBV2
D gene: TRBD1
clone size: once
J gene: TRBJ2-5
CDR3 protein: CASRLSTGGQETQYF
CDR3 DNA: TGTGCCAGCAGGCTGTCAACAGGGGGCCAAGAGACCCAGTACTTC

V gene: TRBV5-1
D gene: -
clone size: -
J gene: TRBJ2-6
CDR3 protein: CASSNRSLSGANVLTF
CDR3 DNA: TGCGCCAGCAGTAACAGATCTTTATCTGGGGCCAACGTCCTGACTTTC

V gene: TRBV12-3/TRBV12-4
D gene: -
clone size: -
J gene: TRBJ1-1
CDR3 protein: CASSFGQDTEAFF
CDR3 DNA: TGTGCCAGCAGTTTTGGTCAAGACACTGAAGCTTTCTTT

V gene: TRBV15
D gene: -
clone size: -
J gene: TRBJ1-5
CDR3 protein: CATSTQFRGFGNQPQHF
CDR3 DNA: TGTGCCACCAGCACTCAATTCAGGGGATTCGGCAATCAGCCCCAGCATTTT

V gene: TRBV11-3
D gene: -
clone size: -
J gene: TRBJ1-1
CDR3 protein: CASSLEGNTEAFF
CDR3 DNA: TGTGCCAGCAGCTTGGAGGGCAACACTGAAGCTTTCTTT

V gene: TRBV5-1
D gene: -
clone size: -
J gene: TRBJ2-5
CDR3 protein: CATSNNQETQYF
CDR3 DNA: TGCGCCACCTCCAACAACCAAGAGACCCAGTACTTC

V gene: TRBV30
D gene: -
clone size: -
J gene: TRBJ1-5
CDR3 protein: CAWTPEGGVGNQPQHF
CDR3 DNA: TGTGCCTGGACCCCCGAGGGGGGAGTTGGCAATCAGCCCCAGCATTTT

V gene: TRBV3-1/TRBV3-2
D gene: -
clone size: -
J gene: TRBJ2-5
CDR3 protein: CASSQSRGQETQYF
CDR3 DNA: TGTGCCAGCAGCCAATCTAGAGGTCAGGAGACCCAGTACTTC

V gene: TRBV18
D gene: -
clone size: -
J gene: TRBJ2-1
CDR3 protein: CASSPLPYNEQFF
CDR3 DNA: TGTGCCAGCTCACCCCTTCCCTACAATGAGCAGTTCTTC

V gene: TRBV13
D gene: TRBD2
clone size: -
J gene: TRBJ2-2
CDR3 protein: CASSRSVAGITGELFF
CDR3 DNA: TGTGCCAGCAGCCGATCGGTAGCGGGGATCACCGGGGAGCTGTTTTTT

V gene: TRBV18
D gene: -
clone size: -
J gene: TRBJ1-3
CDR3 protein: CASSLHGGAGNTIYF
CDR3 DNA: TGTGCCAGCTCACTTCATGGGGGGGCTGGAAACACCATATATTTT

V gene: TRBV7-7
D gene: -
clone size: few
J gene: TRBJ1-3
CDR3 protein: CASSPDRNSGNTIYF
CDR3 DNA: TGTGCCAGCAGCCCGGACAGAAACTCTGGAAACACCATATATTTT

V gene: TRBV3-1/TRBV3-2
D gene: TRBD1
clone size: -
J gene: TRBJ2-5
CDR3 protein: CASSHSGTGQETQYF
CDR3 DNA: TGTGCCAGCAGCCACTCCGGGACAGGGCAGGAGACCCAGTACTTC

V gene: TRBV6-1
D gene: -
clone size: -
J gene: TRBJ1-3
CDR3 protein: CASSEPGSFGNTIYF
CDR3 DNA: TGTGCCAGCAGTGAGCCGGGTTCGTTTGGAAACACCATATATTTT

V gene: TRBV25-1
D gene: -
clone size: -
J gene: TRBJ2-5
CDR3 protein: CASSDGEALKETQYF
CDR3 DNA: TGTGCCAGCAGTGACGGGGAGGCACTAAAAGAGACCCAGTACTTC

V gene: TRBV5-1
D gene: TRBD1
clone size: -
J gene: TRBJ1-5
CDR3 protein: CAKPPRQGGHYSNQPQHF
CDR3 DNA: TGCGCCAAACCTCCCCGACAGGGAGGCCATTATAGCAATCAGCCCCAGCATTTT

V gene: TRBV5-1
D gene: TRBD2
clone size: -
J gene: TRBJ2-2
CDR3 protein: CASSLTTSGGNTGELFF
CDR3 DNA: TGCGCCAGCAGCTTGACAACTAGCGGGGGGAACACCGGGGAGCTGTTTTTT

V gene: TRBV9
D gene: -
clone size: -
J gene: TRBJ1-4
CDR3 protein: CASSVAGQNEKLFF
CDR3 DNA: TGTGCCAGCAGCGTAGCCGGGCAGAATGAAAAACTGTTTTTT

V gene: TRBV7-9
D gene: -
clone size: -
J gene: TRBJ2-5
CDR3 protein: CASSSRAQRGETQYF
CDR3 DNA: TGTGCCAGCAGCTCCCGGGCCCAACGGGGAGAGACCCAGTACTTC

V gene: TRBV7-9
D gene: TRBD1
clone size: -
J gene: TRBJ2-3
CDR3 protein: CASSFRWGTGTDTQYF
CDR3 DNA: TGTGCCAGCAGCTTCCGGTGGGGGACAGGCACAGATACGCAGTATTTT

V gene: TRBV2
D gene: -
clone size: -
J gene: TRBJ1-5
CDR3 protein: CASSDRDSQPQHF
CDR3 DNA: TGTGCCAGCAGTGACAGGGATAGTCAGCCCCAGCATTTT

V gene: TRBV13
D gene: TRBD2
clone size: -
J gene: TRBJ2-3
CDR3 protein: CASSLLRGGLGDTQYF
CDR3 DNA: TGTGCCAGCAGCTTACTTCGGGGGGGCCTAGGAGATACGCAGTATTTT

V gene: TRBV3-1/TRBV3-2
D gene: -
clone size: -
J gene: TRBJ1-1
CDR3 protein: CASSPRDSRNTEAFF
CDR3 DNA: TGTGCCAGCAGCCCCCGGGACTCTCGGAACACTGAAGCTTTCTTT

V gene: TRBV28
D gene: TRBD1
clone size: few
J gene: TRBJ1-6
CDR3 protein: CASLGQPGNSPLHF
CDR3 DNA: TGTGCCAGTCTGGGACAGCCGGGGAATTCACCCCTCCACTTT

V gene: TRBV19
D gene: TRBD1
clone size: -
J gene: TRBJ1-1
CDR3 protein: CASSTGGRNTEAFF
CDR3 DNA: TGTGCCAGTAGTACAGGGGGCCGGAACACTGAAGCTTTCTTT

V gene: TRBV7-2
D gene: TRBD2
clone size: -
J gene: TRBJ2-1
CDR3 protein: CASSLATSINNEQFF
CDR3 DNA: TGTGCCAGCAGCTTAGCGACTAGCATAAACAATGAGCAGTTCTTC

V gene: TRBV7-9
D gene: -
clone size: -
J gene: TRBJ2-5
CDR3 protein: CASSLNTGMETQYF
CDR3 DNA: TGTGCCAGCAGCTTGAACACAGGGATGGAGACCCAGTACTTC

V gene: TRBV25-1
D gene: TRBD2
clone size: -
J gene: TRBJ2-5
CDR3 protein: CASSDPGGGSAASQYF
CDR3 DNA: TGTGCCAGCAGTGACCCCGGGGGGGGCTCGGCGGCTTCCCAGTACTTC

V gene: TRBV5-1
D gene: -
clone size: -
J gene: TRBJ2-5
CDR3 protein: CASSLNGETQYF
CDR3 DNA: TGCGCCAGCAGCTTGAATGGTGAGACCCAGTACTTC

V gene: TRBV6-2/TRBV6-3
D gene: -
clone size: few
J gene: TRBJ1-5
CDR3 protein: CASSWDGLYSNQPQHF
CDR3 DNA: TGTGCCAGCAGTTGGGACGGACTCTATAGCAATCAGCCCCAGCATTTT

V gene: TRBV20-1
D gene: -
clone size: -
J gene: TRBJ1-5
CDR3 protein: CSASSGFSNQPQHF
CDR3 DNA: TGCAGTGCTAGTTCGGGGTTCAGCAATCAGCCCCAGCATTTT

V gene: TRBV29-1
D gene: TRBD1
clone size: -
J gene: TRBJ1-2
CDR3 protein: CSVEGLTGGYGYTF
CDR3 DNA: TGCAGCGTTGAAGGCCTGACAGGGGGCTATGGCTACACCTTC

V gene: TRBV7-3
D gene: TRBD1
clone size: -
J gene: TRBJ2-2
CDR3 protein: CASSSPGTVNTGELFF
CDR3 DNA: TGTGCCAGCAGCTCCCCGGGGACAGTAAACACCGGGGAGCTGTTTTTT

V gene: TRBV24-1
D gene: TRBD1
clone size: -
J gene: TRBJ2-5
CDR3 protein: CATSVRDRDEETQYF
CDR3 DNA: TGTGCCACCAGCGTCCGGGACAGAGACGAGGAGACCCAGTACTTC

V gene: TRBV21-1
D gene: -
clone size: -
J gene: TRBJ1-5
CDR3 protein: CASSPGAGDQPQHF
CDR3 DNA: TGTGCCAGCAGCCCGGGAGCTGGGGATCAGCCCCAGCATTTT

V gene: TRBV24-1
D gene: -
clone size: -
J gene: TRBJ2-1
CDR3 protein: CATSEFGGPSYNEQFF
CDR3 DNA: TGTGCCACCAGTGAGTTCGGGGGCCCCTCCTACAATGAGCAGTTCTTC

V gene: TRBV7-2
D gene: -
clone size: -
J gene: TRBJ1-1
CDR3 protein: CASSLIGTEAFF
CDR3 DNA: TGTGCCAGCAGCTTAATCGGCACTGAAGCTTTCTTT

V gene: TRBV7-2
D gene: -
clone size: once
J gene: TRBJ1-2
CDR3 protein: CASSLYRAYF
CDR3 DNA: TGTGCCAGCAGCTTATATAGGGCCTACTTC

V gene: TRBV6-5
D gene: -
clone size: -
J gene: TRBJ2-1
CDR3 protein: CASRDSLYNEQFF
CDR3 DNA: TGTGCCAGCAGGGACAGTCTCTACAATGAGCAGTTCTTC